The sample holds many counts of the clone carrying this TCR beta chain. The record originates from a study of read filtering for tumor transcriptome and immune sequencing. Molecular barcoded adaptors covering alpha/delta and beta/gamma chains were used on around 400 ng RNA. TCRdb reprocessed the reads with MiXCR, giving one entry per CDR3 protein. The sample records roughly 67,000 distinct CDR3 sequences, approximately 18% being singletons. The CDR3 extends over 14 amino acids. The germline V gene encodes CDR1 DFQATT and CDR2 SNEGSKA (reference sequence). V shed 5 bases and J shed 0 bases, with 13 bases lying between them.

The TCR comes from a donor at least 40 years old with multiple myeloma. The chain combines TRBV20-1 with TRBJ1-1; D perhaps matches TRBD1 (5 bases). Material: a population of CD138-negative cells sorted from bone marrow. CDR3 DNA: TGCAGTGCTGACGGGACGGACATGAACACTGAAGCTTTCTTT. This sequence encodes CSADGTDMNTEAFF.